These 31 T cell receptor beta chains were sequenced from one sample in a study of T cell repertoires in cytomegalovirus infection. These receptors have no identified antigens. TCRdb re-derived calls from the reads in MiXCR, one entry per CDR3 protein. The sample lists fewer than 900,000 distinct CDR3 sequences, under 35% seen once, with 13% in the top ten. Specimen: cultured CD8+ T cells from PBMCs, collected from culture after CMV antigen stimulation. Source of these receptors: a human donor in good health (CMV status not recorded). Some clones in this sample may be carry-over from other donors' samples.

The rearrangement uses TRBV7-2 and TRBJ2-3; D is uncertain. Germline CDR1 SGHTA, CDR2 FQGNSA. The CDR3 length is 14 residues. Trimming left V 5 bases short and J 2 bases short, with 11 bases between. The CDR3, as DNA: TGTGCCAGCAGCGCCACCGAGGCCACAGATACGCAGTATTTT. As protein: CASSATEATDTQYF.

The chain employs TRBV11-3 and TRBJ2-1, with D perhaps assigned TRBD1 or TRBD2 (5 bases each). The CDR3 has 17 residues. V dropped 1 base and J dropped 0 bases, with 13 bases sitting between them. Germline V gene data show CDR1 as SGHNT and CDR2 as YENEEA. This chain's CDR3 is CASSLGGWGISYNEQFF. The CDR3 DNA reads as TGTGCCAGCAGCTTAGGAGGGTGGGGGATCTCCTACAATGAGCAGTTCTTC.

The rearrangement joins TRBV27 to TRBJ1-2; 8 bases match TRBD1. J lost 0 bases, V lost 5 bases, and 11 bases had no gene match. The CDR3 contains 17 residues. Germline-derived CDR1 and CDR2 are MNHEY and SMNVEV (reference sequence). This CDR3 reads CASSAYPGQETNYGYTF. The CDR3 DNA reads TGTGCCAGCAGTGCATATCCGGGACAGGAGACTAACTATGGCTACACCTTC.

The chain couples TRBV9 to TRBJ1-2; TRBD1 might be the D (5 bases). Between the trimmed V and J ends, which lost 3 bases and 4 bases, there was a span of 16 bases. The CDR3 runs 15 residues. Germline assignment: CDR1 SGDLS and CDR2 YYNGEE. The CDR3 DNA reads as TGTGCCAGCAGCGAGGTGGGGAGGGGTGGCTATGGCTACACCTTC. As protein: CASSEVGRGGYGYTF.

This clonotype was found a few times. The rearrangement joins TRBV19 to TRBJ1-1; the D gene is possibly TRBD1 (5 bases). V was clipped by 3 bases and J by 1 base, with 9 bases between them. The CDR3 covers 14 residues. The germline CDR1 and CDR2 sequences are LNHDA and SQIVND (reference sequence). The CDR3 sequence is CASSIWGKNTEAFF. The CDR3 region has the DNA TGTGCCAGTAGTATCTGGGGGAAGAACACTGAAGCTTTCTTT.

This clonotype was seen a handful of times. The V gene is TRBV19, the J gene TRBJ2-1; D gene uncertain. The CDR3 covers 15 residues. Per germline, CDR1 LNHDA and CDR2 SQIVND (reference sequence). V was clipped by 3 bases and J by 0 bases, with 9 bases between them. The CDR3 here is CASSITASSYNEQFF. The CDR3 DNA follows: TGTGCCAGTAGTATTACGGCGAGCTCCTACAATGAGCAGTTCTTC.

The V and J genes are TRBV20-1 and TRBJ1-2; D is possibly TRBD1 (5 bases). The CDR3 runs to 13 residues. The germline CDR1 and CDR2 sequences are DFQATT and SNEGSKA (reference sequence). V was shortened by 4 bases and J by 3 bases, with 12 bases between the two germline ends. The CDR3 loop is CSAIQGGDYGYTF. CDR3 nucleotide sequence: TGCAGTGCTATCCAGGGAGGGGACTATGGCTACACCTTC.

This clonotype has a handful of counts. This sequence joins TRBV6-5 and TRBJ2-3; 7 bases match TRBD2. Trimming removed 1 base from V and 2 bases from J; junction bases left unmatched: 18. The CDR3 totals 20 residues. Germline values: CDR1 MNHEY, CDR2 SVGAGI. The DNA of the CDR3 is TGTGCCAGCAGTTACTTGGGCAGGGCTATGACGGGGGGTGTCACAGATACGCAGTATTTT. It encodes CASSYLGRAMTGGVTDTQYF.

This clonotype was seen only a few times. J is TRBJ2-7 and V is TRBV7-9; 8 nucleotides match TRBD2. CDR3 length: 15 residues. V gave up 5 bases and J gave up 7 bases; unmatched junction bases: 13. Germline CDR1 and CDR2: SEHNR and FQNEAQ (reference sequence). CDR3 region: CASSPAGGGESEQYF. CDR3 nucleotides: TGTGCCAGCAGCCCGGCCGGGGGGGGGGAGTCGGAGCAGTACTTC.

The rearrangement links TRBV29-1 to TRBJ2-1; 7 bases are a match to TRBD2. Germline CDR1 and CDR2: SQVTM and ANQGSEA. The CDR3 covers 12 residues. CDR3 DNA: TGCACCCGGGGGGACTCCTACAATGAGCAGTTCTTC. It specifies CTRGDSYNEQFF.

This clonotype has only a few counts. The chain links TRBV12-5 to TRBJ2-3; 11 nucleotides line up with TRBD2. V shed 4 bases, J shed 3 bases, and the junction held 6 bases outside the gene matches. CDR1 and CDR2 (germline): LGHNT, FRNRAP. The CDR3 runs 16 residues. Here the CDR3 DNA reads TGTGCTAGTGGTTGGACTAGCGGGTCCGGAACAGATACGCAGTATTTT. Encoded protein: CASGWTSGSGTDTQYF.

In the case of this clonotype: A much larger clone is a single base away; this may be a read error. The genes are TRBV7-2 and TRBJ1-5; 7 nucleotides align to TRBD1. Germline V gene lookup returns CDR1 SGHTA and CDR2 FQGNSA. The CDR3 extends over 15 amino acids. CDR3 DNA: TGTGTCAGCAGCAGCGGAAGGGGGCGCAATCAGCCCCAGCATTTT. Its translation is CVSSSGRGRNQPQHF.

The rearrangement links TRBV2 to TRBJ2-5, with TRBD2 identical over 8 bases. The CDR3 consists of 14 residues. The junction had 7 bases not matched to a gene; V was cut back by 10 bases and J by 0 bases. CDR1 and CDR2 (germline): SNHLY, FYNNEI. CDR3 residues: CATKRGPNQETQYF. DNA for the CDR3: TGTGCCACAAAGCGGGGGCCAAACCAAGAGACCCAGTACTTC. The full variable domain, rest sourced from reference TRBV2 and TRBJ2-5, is EPEVTQTPSHQVTQMGQEVILRCVPISNHLYFYWYRQILGQKVEFLVSFYNNEISEKSEIFDDQFSVERPDGSNFTLKIRSTKLEDSAMYFCATKRGPNQETQYFGPGTRLLVL.

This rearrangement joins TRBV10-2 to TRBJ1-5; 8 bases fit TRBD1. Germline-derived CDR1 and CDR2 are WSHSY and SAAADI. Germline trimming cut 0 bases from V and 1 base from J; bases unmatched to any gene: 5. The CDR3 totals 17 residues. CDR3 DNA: TGCGCCAGCAGTGAGTCGACAGGGGTCCGGAGCAATCAGCCCCAGCATTTT. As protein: CASSESTGVRSNQPQHF.

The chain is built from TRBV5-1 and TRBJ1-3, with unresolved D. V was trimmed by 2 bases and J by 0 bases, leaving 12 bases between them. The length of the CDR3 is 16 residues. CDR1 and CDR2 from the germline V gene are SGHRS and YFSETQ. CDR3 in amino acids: CASSLDALSSGNTIYF. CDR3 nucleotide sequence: TGCGCCAGCAGCTTAGACGCATTGAGCTCTGGAAACACCATATATTTT.

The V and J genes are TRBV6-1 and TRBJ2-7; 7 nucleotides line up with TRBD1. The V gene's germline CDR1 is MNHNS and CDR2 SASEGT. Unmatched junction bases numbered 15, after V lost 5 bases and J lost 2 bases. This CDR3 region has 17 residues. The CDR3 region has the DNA TGTGCCAGCAGTTACCCGACCGACAGGGCAGCCCCCTACGAGCAGTACGTC. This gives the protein CASSYPTDRAAPYEQYV.

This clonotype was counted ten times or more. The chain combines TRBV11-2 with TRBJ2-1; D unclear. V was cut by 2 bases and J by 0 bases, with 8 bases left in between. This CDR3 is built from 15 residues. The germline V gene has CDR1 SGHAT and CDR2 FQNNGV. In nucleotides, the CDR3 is TGTGCCAGCAGCTTACGGTGGGGCTCCTACAATGAGCAGTTCTTC. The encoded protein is CASSLRWGSYNEQFF.

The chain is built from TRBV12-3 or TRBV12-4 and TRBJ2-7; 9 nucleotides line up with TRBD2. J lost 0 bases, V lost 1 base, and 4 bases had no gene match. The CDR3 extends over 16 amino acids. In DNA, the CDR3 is TGTGCCAGCAGTTTAGTAGTAGCGGGGGCCTCCTACGAGCAGTACTTC. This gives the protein CASSLVVAGASYEQYF.

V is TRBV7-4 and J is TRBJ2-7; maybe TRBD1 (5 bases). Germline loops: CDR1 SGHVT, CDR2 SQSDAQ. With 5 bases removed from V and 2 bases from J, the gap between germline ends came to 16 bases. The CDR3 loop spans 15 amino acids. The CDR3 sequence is CASSVGVSDTYEQYV. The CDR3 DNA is TGTGCCAGCAGCGTAGGGGTTTCCGATACCTACGAGCAGTACGTC.

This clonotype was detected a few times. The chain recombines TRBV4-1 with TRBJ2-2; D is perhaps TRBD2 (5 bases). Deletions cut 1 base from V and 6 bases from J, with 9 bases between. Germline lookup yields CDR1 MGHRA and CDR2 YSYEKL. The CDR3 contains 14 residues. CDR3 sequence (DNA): TGCGCCAGCAGCCAAGGAGCGGTGTCCGGGGAGCTGTTTTTT. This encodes CASSQGAVSGELFF.

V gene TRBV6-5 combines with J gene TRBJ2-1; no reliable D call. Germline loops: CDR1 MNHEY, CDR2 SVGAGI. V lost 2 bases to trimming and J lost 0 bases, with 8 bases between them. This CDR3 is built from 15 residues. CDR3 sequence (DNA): TGTGCCAGCAGTTACAGCTTTAGCTCCTACAATGAGCAGTTCTTC. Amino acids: CASSYSFSSYNEQFF.

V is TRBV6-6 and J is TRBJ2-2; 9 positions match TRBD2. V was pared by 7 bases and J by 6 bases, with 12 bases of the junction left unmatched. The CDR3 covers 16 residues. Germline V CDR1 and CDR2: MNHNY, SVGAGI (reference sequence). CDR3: CASTAGGRWEAGELFF. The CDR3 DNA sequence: TGTGCCAGCACGGCGGGGGGGCGGTGGGAAGCCGGGGAGCTGTTTTTT.

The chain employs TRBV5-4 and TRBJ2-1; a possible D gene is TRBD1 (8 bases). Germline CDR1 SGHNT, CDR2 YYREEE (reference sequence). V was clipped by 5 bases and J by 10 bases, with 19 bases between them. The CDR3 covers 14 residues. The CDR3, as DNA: TGTGCCAGCAGGGGAGGGCAGGGGGCCTGGGAGCAGTTCTTC. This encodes CASRGGQGAWEQFF.

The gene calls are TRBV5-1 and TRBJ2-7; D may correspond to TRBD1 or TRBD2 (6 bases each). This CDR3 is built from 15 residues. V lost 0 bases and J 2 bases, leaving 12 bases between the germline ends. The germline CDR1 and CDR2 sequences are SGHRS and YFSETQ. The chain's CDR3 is CASSLVEGEPYEQYF. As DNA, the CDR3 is TGCGCCAGCAGCTTGGTGGAGGGGGAACCCTACGAGCAGTACTTC.

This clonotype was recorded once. CDR3 sequence (DNA): TGTGCCAGCAGCTCAAACCAGGACTGGAGATACGAGCAGTACTTC. The encoded protein is CASSSNQDWRYEQYF. V and J are TRBV7-4 and TRBJ2-7; a weak D match, TRBD2 (5 bases). V lost 4 bases and J 4 bases, leaving 17 bases between the germline ends. Germline CDR1 SGHVT, CDR2 SQSDAQ. The CDR3 sequence is 15 residues long. The variable domain in full, completed from reference TRBV7-4 and TRBJ2-7, reads GAGVSQSPRYKVAKRGRDVALRCDSISGHVTLYWYRQTLGQGSEVLTYSQSDAQRDKSGRPSGRFSAERPERSVSTLKIQRTEQGDSAVYLCASSSNQDWRYEQYFGPGTRLTVT.

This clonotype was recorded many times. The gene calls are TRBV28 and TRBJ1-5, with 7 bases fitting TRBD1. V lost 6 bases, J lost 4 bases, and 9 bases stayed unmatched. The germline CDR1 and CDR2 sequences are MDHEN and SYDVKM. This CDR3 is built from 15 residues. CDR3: CASRGGQLWNQPQHF. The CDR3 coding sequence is TGTGCCAGCAGAGGGGGACAGCTGTGGAATCAGCCCCAGCATTTT.

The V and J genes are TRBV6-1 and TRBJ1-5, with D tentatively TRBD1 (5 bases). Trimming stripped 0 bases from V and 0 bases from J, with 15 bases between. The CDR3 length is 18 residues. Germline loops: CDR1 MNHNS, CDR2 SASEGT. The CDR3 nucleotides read TGTGCCAGCAGTGAAGCCCTCTGGAAGGGGATTAGCAATCAGCCCCAGCATTTT. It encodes CASSEALWKGISNQPQHF.

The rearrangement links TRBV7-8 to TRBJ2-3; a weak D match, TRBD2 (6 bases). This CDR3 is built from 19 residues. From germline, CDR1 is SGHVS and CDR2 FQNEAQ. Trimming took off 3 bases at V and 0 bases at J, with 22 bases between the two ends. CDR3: CASSFDVWLAKDSTDTQYF. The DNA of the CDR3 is TGTGCCAGCAGCTTCGACGTCTGGCTAGCGAAGGATAGCACAGATACGCAGTATTTT.

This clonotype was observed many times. CDR3 sequence (DNA): TGCGCCAGCAGCCAAGATAGAGGGCGGTTCTCTGGGGCCAACGTCCTGACTTTC. Its protein product is CASSQDRGRFSGANVLTF. The rearrangement uses TRBV4-3 and TRBJ2-6; D is possibly TRBD2 (5 bases). Deletions cut 0 bases from V and 0 bases from J, with 12 bases between. Per the germline V gene, CDR1 is LGHNA and CDR2 is YSLEER. This CDR3 has 18 residues.

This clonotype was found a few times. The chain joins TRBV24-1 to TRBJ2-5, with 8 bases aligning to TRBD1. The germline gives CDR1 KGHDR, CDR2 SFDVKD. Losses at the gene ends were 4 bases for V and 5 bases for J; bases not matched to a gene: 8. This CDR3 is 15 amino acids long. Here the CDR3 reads CATSDGQGVLETQYF. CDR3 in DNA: TGTGCCACCAGTGACGGACAGGGTGTATTGGAGACCCAGTACTTC.

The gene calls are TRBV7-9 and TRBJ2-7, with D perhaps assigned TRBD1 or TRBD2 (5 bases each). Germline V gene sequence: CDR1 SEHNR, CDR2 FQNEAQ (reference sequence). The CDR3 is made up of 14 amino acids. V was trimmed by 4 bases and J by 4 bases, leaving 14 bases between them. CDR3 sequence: CASSSRDPFYEQYF. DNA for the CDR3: TGTGCCAGCAGCTCCCGGGACCCCTTTTACGAGCAGTACTTC.